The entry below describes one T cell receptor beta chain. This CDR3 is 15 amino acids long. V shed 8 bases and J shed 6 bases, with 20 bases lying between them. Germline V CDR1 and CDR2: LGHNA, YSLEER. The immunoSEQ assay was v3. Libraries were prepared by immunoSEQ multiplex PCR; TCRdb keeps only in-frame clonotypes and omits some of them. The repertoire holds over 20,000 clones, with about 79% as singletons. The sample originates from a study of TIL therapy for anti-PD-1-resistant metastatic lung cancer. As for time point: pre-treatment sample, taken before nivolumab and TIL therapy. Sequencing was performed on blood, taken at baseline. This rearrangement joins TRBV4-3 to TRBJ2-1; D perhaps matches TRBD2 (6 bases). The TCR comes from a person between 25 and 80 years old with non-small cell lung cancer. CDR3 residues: CASGRTSVGGNEQFF. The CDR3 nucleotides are TGCGCCAGCGGGAGGACTTCAGTTGGGGGCAATGAGCAGTTCTTC.